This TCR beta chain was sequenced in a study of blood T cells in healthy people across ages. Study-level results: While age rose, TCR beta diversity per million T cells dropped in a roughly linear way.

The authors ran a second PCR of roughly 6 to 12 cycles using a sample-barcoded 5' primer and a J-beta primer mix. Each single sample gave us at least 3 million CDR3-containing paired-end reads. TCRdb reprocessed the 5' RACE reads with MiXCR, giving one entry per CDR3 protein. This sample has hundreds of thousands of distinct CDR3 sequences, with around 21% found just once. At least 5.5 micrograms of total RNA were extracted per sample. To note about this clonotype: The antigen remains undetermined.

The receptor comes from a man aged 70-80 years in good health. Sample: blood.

The CDR3 loop reads CSARAGTSPNEQYF. The CDR3, as DNA: TGCAGTGCTAGAGCCGGGACTAGCCCCAACGAGCAGTACTTC. The J gene is TRBJ2-7, the V gene TRBV20-1; 9 bases are a match to TRBD2. Germline V gene data show CDR1 as DFQATT and CDR2 as SNEGSKA (reference sequence). The CDR3 runs to 14 residues. After removal of 1 base from V and 5 bases from J, the junction contained 6 bases not matched to a gene.